This entry describes one T cell receptor beta chain. This clonotype has only a few counts. Its binding antigen is unknown. No base quality values were provided; no much bigger clone lies one nucleotide off. Its CDR3 holds 16 amino acids, cysteine through phenylalanine. Just the 48-base CDR3 DNA is kept, in frame starting at base 1. The germline V gene specifies LGHNA as CDR1 and YNFKEQ as CDR2. Ends trimmed: V by 0 bases, J by 6 bases; bases unmatched to a gene: 1. The data stem from a study of human T cells and chemical hapten exposure (dated by TCRdb to the early 2020s). Regarding the research as a whole: For sensitization, 2% DPC in acetone was applied to a 2 cm by 2 cm area of upper inner arm skin. Throughout the study period of roughly 24 weeks, patients also received therapeutic DPC doses to the scalp every week. Patch testing was done on the upper back using Finn chambers containing 0.01% DPC, and results were scored after 6 days according to International Contact Dermatitis Research Group standards. Most of the patients in the cohort were female, and the cohort covered alopecia areata with under or over 50% scalp involvement, alopecia totalis and alopecia universalis. Libraries were combined into a pool for sequencing, and differences in TCR yield between samples came mainly from small differences in library volumes within the pool. This study followed changes in the peripheral blood TCR repertoire in vivo during primary and secondary sensitization of alopecia patients to the hapten diphenylcyclopropenone (DPC). Blood samples were taken from patients before sensitization (week 0) and then at 2, 6 and about 24 weeks after DPC sensitization. Roughly 30 alopecia patients gave blood for TCR sequencing at one to four time points (pre-sensitization, 2, 6 and 24 weeks). What the research found in general, with its limitations: Because every patient had alopecia, a presumed autoimmune disease, the patients' immune response might differ from that of healthy individuals. After repeated subsampling, changes were observed in the strength of the expansion versus patch-test correlation and in the threshold at which the correlation became significant. Expanded TCRs formed significantly more large CDR3 similarity clusters than pre-sensitization or healthy control sets, consistent with antigen-driven responses. DPC sensitization did not change the number of TCRs with a frequency above 1 in 1000, and there was no evidence of changes in global repertoire structure. A positive correlation was found between the number of PT1 expanded TCRs and patch test score, with significance reached at thresholds 8, 16 and 32 but not 4.

The method was RACE. Sequencing was performed on a NextSeq 500. During library preparation, unique molecular identifiers were attached to individual cDNA molecules so that TCRs could be counted quantitatively and reproducibly. Both TCR alpha and TCR beta chains were sequenced from each blood RNA sample. In the original analysis: Samples had a median of roughly 87,000 TCRs, with a range from roughly 23,224 to 750,000. The Decombinator software suite was used to annotate V, J and CDR3 in the TCR reads. For the PS versus PT1 abundance plots, all samples were subsampled to the same number of TCRs (28,000). Expanded TCRs were defined as absent before sensitization and observed at least eight times at the 2-week time point. The public reads were reanalyzed by TCRdb: fastp trimming at Q25, MiXCR alignment, in-frame beta chains only. Rows are unified per CDR3 protein, each entry keeping the most common DNA and genes. These V and J calls originate from TCRdb's pipeline instead of the authors' own analysis. The sample data list some 340,000 distinct CDR3 sequences, and about 7% of these were observed just once. The ten largest make up approximately 8% of the sample.

In light of the paper, this sample's time point label describes: patch test 1, 2 weeks after DPC sensitization. The treatment or condition label on this specimen signifies: therapeutic diphenylcyclopropenone sensitization with weekly scalp DPC. At each patch-test visit, blood was drawn before the patch test was applied. Patients were considered eligible if aged 18 to 70, diagnosed with alopecia and deemed suitable for DPC therapy, and patients were excluded if pregnant. Total RNA was extracted from unfractionated whole blood that had been collected in Tempus Blood RNA tubes. The source is a woman in her late teens or twenties with alopecia areata. Some clones in this sample may be carry-over from other donors' samples. The rearrangement combines TRBV4-2 with TRBJ2-3, with TRBD2 matching 15 junction bases. The sequencing used whole blood, collected in connection with sensitization to the hapten diphenylcyclopropenone (DPC). At the DNA level, the sequence is TGTGCCAGCAGCCAAGAGGGACTAGCGGGGGGTGATACGCAGTATTTT. Its protein reads: CASSQEGLAGGDTQYF.